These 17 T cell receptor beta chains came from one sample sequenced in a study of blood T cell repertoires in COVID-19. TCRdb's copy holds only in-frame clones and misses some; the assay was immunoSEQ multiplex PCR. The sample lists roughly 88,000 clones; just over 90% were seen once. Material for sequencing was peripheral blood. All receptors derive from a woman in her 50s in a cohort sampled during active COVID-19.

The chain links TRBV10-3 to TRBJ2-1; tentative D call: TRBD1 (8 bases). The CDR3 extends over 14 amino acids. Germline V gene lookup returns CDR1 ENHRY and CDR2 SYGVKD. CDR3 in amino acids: CASRTGTTYNEQFF. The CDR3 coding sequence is TGTGCGAGCCGGACAGGGACTACCTACAATGAGCAGTTCTTC.

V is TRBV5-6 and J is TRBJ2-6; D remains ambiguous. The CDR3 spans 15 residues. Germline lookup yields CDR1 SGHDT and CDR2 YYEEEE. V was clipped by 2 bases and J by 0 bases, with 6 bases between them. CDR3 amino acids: CASSFEASGANVLTF. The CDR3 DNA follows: TGTGCCAGCAGCTTTGAGGCCTCTGGGGCCAACGTCCTGACTTTC.

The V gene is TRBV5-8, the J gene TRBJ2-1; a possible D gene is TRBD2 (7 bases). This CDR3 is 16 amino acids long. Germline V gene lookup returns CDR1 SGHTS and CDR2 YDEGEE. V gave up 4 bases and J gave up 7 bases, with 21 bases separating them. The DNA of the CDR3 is TGTGCCAGCAGCCCCGGACAGTGGGTCGGGGGGAATGAGCAGTTCTTC. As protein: CASSPGQWVGGNEQFF.

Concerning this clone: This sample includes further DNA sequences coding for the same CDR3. The CDR3 DNA sequence: TGTGCCAGCAGCGTAGCAGGGGCTGGAAACACCATATATTTT. As protein: CASSVAGAGNTIYF. The genes are TRBV9 and TRBJ1-3; D perhaps matches TRBD1 (6 bases). Germline V lookup: CDR1 SGDLS, CDR2 YYNGEE. The CDR3 has 14 amino acids. Trimming pared 0 bases from V and 2 bases from J, leaving 6 bases between.

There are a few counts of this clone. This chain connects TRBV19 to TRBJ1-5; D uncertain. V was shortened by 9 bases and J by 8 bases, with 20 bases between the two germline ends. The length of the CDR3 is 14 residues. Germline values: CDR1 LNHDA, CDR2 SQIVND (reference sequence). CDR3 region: CASNPRGSQKPQHF. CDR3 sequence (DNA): TGTGCCAGCAACCCTAGAGGATCGCAAAAGCCCCAGCATTTT.

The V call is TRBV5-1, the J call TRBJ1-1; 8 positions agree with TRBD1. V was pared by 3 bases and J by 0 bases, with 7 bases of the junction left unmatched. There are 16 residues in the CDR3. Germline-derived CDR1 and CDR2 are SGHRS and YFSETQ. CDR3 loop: CASSWRTGSMNTEAFF. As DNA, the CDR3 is TGCGCCAGCAGCTGGAGGACAGGGTCCATGAACACTGAAGCTTTCTTT.

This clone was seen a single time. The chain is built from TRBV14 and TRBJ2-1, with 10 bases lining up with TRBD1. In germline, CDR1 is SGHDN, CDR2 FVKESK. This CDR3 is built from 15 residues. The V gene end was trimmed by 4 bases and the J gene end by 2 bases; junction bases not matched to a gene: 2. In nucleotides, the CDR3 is TGTGCCAGCAGCCCCGGACAGGGGGCCTACAATGAGCAGTTCTTC. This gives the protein CASSPGQGAYNEQFF.

The CDR3, as DNA: TGTGCCGCAAGGGGAAGGACGGGGGACAGGTACGAGCAGTACTTC. Encoded protein: CAARGRTGDRYEQYF. The rearrangement joins TRBV6-5 to TRBJ2-7; 8 bases align to TRBD1. With 11 bases clipped from V and 4 bases from J, the junction kept 16 bases outside the gene matches. This CDR3 is built from 15 residues. Germline values: CDR1 MNHEY, CDR2 SVGAGI.

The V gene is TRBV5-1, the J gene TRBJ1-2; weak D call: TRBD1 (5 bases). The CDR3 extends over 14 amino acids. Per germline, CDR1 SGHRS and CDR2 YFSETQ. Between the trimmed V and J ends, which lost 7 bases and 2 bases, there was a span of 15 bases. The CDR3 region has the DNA TGCGCCAGCTTCTCAGGAGGGGCCAACTATGGCTACACCTTC. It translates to CASFSGGANYGYTF.

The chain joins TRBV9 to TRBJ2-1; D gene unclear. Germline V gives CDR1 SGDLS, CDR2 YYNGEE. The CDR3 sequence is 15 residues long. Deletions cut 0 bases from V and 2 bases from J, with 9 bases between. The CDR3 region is CASSVAAGPYNEQFF. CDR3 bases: TGTGCCAGCAGCGTAGCGGCAGGTCCCTACAATGAGCAGTTCTTC. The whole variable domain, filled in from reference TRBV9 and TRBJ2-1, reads DSGVTQTPKHLITATGQRVTLRCSPRSGDLSVYWYQQSLDQGLQFLIQYYNGEERAKGNILERFSAQQFPDLHSELNLSSLELGDSALYFCASSVAAGPYNEQFFGPGTRLTVL.

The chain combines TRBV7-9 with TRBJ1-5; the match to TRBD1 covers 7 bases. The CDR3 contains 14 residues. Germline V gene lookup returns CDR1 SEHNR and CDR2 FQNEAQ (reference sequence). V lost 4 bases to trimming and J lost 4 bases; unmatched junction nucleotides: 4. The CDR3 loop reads CASSSATGNQPQHF. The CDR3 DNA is TGTGCCAGCAGCTCTGCGACAGGGAATCAGCCCCAGCATTTT.

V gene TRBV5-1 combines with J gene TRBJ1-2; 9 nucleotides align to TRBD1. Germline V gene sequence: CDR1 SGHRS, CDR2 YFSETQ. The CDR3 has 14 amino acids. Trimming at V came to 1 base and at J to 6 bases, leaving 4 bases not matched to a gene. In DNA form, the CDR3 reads TGCGCCAGCAGCTTGCTGACAGGGGGAAATGGCTACACCTTC. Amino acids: CASSLLTGGNGYTF.

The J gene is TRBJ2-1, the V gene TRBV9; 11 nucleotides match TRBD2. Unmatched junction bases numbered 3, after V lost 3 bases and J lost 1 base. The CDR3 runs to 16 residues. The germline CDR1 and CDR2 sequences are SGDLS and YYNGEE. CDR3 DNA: TGTGCCAGCAGCGAACTAGCGGGGGAATCCTACAATGAGCAGTTCTTC. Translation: CASSELAGESYNEQFF.

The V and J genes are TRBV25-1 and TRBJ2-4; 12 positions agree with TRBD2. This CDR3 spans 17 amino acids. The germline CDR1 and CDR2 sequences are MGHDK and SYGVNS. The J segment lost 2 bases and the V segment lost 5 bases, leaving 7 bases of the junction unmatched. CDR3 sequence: CASSTRTSGVPKNIQYF. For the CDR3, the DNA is TGTGCCAGCAGTACAAGGACTAGCGGGGTGCCCAAAAACATTCAGTACTTC.

The CDR3: CASSPAIVANEKLFF. DNA for the CDR3: TGTGCCAGCTCGCCAGCTATAGTGGCTAATGAAAAACTGTTTTTT. The chain recombines TRBV18 with TRBJ1-4; D gene uncertain. The CDR3 spans 15 residues. The germline V gene has CDR1 KGHSH and CDR2 LQKENI. V was clipped by 6 bases and J by 3 bases, with 14 bases between them.

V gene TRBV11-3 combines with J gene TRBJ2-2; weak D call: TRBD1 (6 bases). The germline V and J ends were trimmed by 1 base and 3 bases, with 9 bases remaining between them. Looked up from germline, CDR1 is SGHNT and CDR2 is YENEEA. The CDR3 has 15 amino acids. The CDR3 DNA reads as TGTGCCAGCAGCTTAGGCCAGGGGTACACCGGGGAGCTGTTTTTT. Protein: CASSLGQGYTGELFF.

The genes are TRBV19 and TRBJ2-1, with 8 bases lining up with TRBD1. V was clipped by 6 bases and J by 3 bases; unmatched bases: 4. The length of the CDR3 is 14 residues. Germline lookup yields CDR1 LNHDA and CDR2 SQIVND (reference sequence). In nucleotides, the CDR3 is TGTGCCAGTAGGGCAGGGGGCATCTACAATGAGCAGTTCTTC. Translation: CASRAGGIYNEQFF.